The 8 T cell receptor beta chains reported below all come from one sample, sequenced in a study of early stage breast cancer tumors. Profiled with immunoSEQ multiplex PCR; TCRdb holds only in-frame clones, not every one. The data show tens of thousands of clones, with around 75% seen just once and 4.7% held by the top ten. The sequenced material came from blood. The receptors here all came from a person aged 40-50 years with breast cancer.

V and J are TRBV5-6 and TRBJ2-1, with 11 bases identical to TRBD2. J was trimmed by 4 bases and V by 2 bases; bases with no gene match: 2. CDR3 length: 15 amino acids. The germline V gene has CDR1 SGHDT and CDR2 YYEEEE. This chain's CDR3 is CASSLRLAGYNEQFF. Written as DNA, the CDR3 is TGTGCCAGCAGCTTAAGACTAGCGGGGTACAATGAGCAGTTCTTC.

The count of this clone is one. The rearrangement joins TRBV5-1 to TRBJ2-7, with 9 bases identical to TRBD1. The CDR3 is made up of 14 amino acids. The trim removed 0 bases at V and 2 bases at J, leaving 0 bases unmatched. From germline, CDR1 is SGHRS and CDR2 YFSETQ. The DNA of the CDR3 is TGCGCCAGCAGCTTGGGGACAGGGGCCTACGAGCAGTACTTC. Encoded protein: CASSLGTGAYEQYF.

This chain uses TRBV5-1 with TRBJ1-4; a weak D match, TRBD1 (5 bases). This CDR3 has 14 residues. V lost 4 bases to trimming and J lost 3 bases, with 10 bases between them. Germline-derived CDR1 and CDR2 are SGHRS and YFSETQ. In DNA form, the CDR3 reads TGCGCCAGCAGCAACCGGGACGCTAATGAAAAACTGTTTTTT. This translates into CASSNRDANEKLFF.

The chain combines TRBV5-4 with TRBJ2-2; D perhaps matches TRBD2 (5 bases). This CDR3 comprises 14 residues. Germline-derived CDR1 and CDR2 are SGHNT and YYREEE (reference sequence). Trimming cost V 2 bases and J 6 bases, with 11 bases left between them. As DNA, the CDR3 is TGTGCCAGCAGCTTAGCCGGGGTCTCCGGGGAGCTGTTTTTT. It codes for CASSLAGVSGELFF.

The sample holds one count of this clone. This chain joins TRBV28 and TRBJ1-1; D gene ambiguous. The CDR3 is 14 residues long. Trimming pared 5 bases from V and 3 bases from J, leaving 13 bases between. CDR1 MDHEN and CDR2 SYDVKM come from the germline V gene. The CDR3 DNA follows: TGTGCCAGCAGTCCGGTTGAGAGACACACTGAAGCTTTCTTT. Its translation is CASSPVERHTEAFF. Drawing the rest from reference TRBV28 and TRBJ1-1, the complete variable domain is DVKVTQSSRYLVKRTGEKVFLECVQDMDHENMFWYRQDPGLGLRLIYFSYDVKMKEKGDIPEGYSVSREKKERFSLILESASTNQTSMYLCASSPVERHTEAFFGQGTRLTVV.

The chain links TRBV7-9 to TRBJ1-1, with TRBD1 matching over 8 bases. From germline, CDR1 is SEHNR and CDR2 FQNEAQ (reference sequence). The CDR3 runs to 14 residues. J gave up 5 bases and V 2 bases, and 4 bases lay outside the gene matches. The CDR3 DNA reads TGTGCCAGCAGCTTATCAGGGGGCCGAACTGAAGCTTTCTTT. Translated: CASSLSGGRTEAFF. Full variable domain (rest looked up from reference TRBV7-9 and TRBJ1-1): DTGVSQNPRHKITKRGQNVTFRCDPISEHNRLYWYRQTLGQGPEFLTYFQNEAQLEKSRLLSDRFSAERPKGSFSTLEIQRTEQGDSAMYLCASSLSGGRTEAFFGQGTRLTVV.

The chain is built from TRBV27 and TRBJ1-5, with TRBD1 matching over 10 bases. The V and J ends lost 4 bases and 0 bases, in that order; junction bases with no gene match: 9. The CDR3 is 18 residues long. Germline V gene sequence: CDR1 MNHEY, CDR2 SMNVEV (reference sequence). CDR3 loop: CASSSYRQGAVSNQPQHF. CDR3 nucleotide sequence: TGTGCCAGCAGTTCCTATCGACAGGGGGCGGTTAGCAATCAGCCCCAGCATTTT.

The chain is built from TRBV19 and TRBJ1-1, with 7 bases lining up with TRBD1. Germline V gene lookup returns CDR1 LNHDA and CDR2 SQIVND (reference sequence). The CDR3 is 17 amino acids. V shed 3 bases, J shed 3 bases, and the junction held 13 bases outside the gene matches. CDR3 amino acids: CASSILSRTGRYTEAFF. The DNA for the CDR3 is TGTGCCAGTAGTATCTTATCGCGGACAGGCAGATACACTGAAGCTTTCTTT.